The 30 T cell receptor beta chains reported below all come from one sample, sequenced in a study of T-cell memory formation after mild COVID-19 (dated by TCRdb to about 2021). The method was 5' RACE. Data came from an Illumina NovaSeq 6000. TCRdb reprocessing: public reads trimmed at Q25 with fastp, clones called with MiXCR, in-frame beta chains kept. A single entry per CDR3 protein holds the most common genes and DNA from its merged rows. This sample holds approximately 400,000 distinct CDR3 sequences; about 24% were observed only once. Roughly 8.7% of the sample rests with the top ten. Sequencing was carried out using PBMCs or a T cell subset sorted from them (not recorded which). The receptor set was obtained from an adult woman who had mild COVID-19 (a few samples of this study predate the infection). The sample titles of this study are shuffled in the database, so cell type and time point are left out; the donor was told from shared clones.

This clonotype was counted ten times or more. The J gene is TRBJ2-1, the V gene TRBV29-1; TRBD1 agrees at 9 bases. The CDR3 loop spans 12 amino acids. Trimming took 7 bases from V and 8 from J; bases not matched to a gene: 6. CDR1 SQVTM and CDR2 ANQGSEA come from the germline V gene. CDR3 amino acids: CSARTGEYEQFF. In DNA form, the CDR3 reads TGCAGCGCCCGGACAGGGGAGTATGAGCAGTTCTTC.

This clonotype was observed a handful of times. The chain links TRBV4-3 to TRBJ2-1; 8 bases are shared with TRBD2. This CDR3 has 16 residues. V trimming: 0 bases; J trimming: 6 bases; junction bases outside the gene matches: 7. Germline V gene lookup returns CDR1 LGHNA and CDR2 YSLEER. CDR3 in amino acids: CASSQDVSGSGNEQFF. CDR3 sequence (DNA): TGCGCCAGCAGCCAAGACGTCAGCGGGAGCGGCAATGAGCAGTTCTTC.

The rearrangement uses TRBV29-1 and TRBJ1-3; tentative D call: TRBD1 (6 bases). The CDR3 runs to 14 residues. The V gene lost 2 bases and the J gene lost 4 bases, with 12 bases spanning the gap. The germline V gene encodes CDR1 SQVTM and CDR2 ANQGSEA. The CDR3 nucleotides are TGCAGCGTTGAAACGCGGGGGGCAGGAAACACCATATATTTT. It translates to CSVETRGAGNTIYF.

This clonotype was seen a few times. This chain connects TRBV12-3 or TRBV12-4 to TRBJ2-7, with D tentatively TRBD2 (6 bases). The CDR3 is 14 amino acids. Trimming pared 6 bases from V and 3 bases from J, leaving 15 bases between. CDR3 loop: CASSLLGGNYEQYF. As DNA, the CDR3 is TGTGCCAGCAGCCTTTTGGGCGGGAACTACGAGCAGTACTTC.

The rearrangement joins TRBV20-1 to TRBJ1-4; D not certain. The CDR3 spans 11 residues. Trimming took off 3 bases at V and 8 bases at J, with 7 bases between the two ends. Germline values: CDR1 DFQATT, CDR2 SNEGSKA (reference sequence). The CDR3 here is CSASRLEKLFF. The CDR3, as DNA: TGCAGTGCTAGTAGGCTGGAAAAACTGTTTTTT.

This chain uses TRBV5-6 with TRBJ1-6; D unresolved. Trimming cost V 5 bases and J 7 bases, with 7 bases left between them. CDR3 length: 12 residues. Germline CDR1 reads SGHDT; CDR2 reads YYEEEE. The CDR3 is CASSPGNSPLHF. The CDR3 DNA reads TGTGCCAGCAGTCCCGGGAATTCACCCCTCCACTTT. Filled out from reference TRBV5-6 and TRBJ1-6, the complete variable domain reads DAGVTQSPTHLIKTRGQQVTLRCSPKSGHDTVSWYQQALGQGPQFIFQYYEEEERQRGNFPDRFSGHQFPNYSSELNVNALLLGDSALYLCASSPGNSPLHFGNGTRLTVT.

The rearrangement joins TRBV12-3 or TRBV12-4 to TRBJ1-5; D ambiguous. Trimming cost V 1 base and J 5 bases, with 12 bases left between them. The CDR3 runs 15 residues. The CDR3 loop is CASSLGRGGHQPQHF. CDR3 in DNA: TGTGCCAGCAGTTTAGGACGCGGTGGGCATCAGCCCCAGCATTTT.

This clonotype turned up a few times. The chain joins TRBV4-3 to TRBJ2-7; 7 bases map to TRBD2. CDR1 is LGHNA, CDR2 YSLEER, per germline. The J segment lost 0 bases and the V segment lost 4 bases, leaving 9 bases of the junction unmatched. CDR3 length equals 16 residues. CDR3 in amino acids: CASSRSWGGPSYEQYF. The CDR3 nucleotides read TGCGCCAGCAGCCGATCCTGGGGGGGTCCCTCCTACGAGCAGTACTTC.

This clonotype was observed a few times. The chain recombines TRBV21-1 with TRBJ1-2; TRBD1, as called in the table, went unchecked against the DNA. TRBV21-1 is reported as a pseudogene. The CDR3 sequence is 12 residues long. CDR3 in DNA: TGTGCCAGCAGCAAAGATCCCAGGCCGGGGACCTTC. The encoded protein is CASSKDPRPGTF.

This clonotype was counted between two and nine times. J is TRBJ1-2 and V is TRBV9; 11 bases are shared with TRBD1. Germline assignment: CDR1 SGDLS and CDR2 YYNGEE. The CDR3 has 15 residues. Trimming cost V 4 bases and J 4 bases; bases outside gene matches: 6. The CDR3 DNA follows: TGTGCCAGCAGCCTCCGGGACAGGGGGATCTATGGCTACACCTTC. Translating it yields CASSLRDRGIYGYTF.

J is TRBJ1-2 and V is TRBV6-5; D unresolved. The V end lost 2 bases, the J end lost 0 bases, and 4 bases lay between the germline ends. The length of the CDR3 is 13 residues. CDR1 is MNHEY, CDR2 SVGAGI, per germline. The CDR3 nucleotides read TGTGCCAGCAGTTACGAGTCTAACTATGGCTACACCTTC. This translates into CASSYESNYGYTF.

The sample holds a few counts of this clonotype. The chain carries TRBV6-9 and TRBJ1-1, with TRBD1 matching 10 bases. Germline CDR1 and CDR2: MNHGY and SVAAGI. The V and J ends lost 6 bases and 6 bases, in that order; junction bases with no gene match: 16. This CDR3 spans 17 amino acids. The CDR3 coding sequence is TGTGCCAGCAGGACGGCGGGACAGGGGTTTCTGAATCCTGAAGCTTTCTTT. It codes for CASRTAGQGFLNPEAFF.

J is TRBJ1-2 and V is TRBV12-3 or TRBV12-4; no clear D gene. The germline V and J ends were trimmed by 3 bases and 8 bases, with 10 bases remaining between them. The CDR3 sequence is 12 residues long. This CDR3 is CASSFPAGGYTF. CDR3 DNA sequence: TGTGCCAGCAGTTTTCCCGCGGGGGGCTACACCTTC.

This clonotype showed up just a few times. The chain is built from TRBV11-2 and TRBJ2-7; D gene ambiguous. CDR1 and CDR2 from the germline V gene are SGHAT and FQNNGV. The CDR3 covers 14 residues. V lost 3 bases, J lost 7 bases, and 16 bases lay in between. The CDR3 sequence is CASSFGVDLGEQYF. In nucleotides, the CDR3 is TGTGCCAGCAGCTTTGGGGTAGACCTGGGGGAGCAGTACTTC.

This chain uses TRBV6-2 or TRBV6-3 with TRBJ2-3; 9 bases line up with TRBD1. The CDR3 consists of 15 residues. Germline lookup yields CDR1 MNHEY and CDR2 SVGEGT. V gave up 4 bases and J gave up 5 bases; unmatched junction bases: 7. CDR3 bases: TGTGCCAGCAGTTCGGACAGGGGAAAAAAAGATACGCAGTATTTT. Protein sequence: CASSSDRGKKDTQYF.

This chain uses TRBV7-2 with TRBJ2-3; TRBD2 aligns across 8 bases. V lost 2 bases to trimming and J lost 7 bases; unmatched junction nucleotides: 5. The length of the CDR3 is 14 residues. Germline V gene sequence: CDR1 SGHTA, CDR2 FQGNSA. CDR3 nucleotide sequence: TGTGCCAGCAGCTTAAGCGGGACTAGGAATACGCAGTATTTT. As protein: CASSLSGTRNTQYF. Supplemented by reference TRBV7-2 and TRBJ2-3, the full variable domain reads GAGVSQSPSNKVTEKGKDVELRCDPISGHTALYWYRQSLGQGLEFLIYFQGNSAPDKSGLPSDRFSAERTGGSVSTLTIQRTQQEDSAVYLCASSLSGTRNTQYFGPGTRLTVL.

This clonotype was picked up many times. This chain connects TRBV5-1 to TRBJ2-1, with 8 nucleotides matching TRBD2. The germline V gene has CDR1 SGHRS and CDR2 YFSETQ. The CDR3 has 15 residues. V shed 4 bases, J shed 7 bases, and the junction held 10 bases outside the gene matches. This CDR3 reads CASSVREGLSNEQFF. CDR3 in DNA: TGCGCCAGCAGCGTTCGGGAGGGCCTATCGAATGAGCAGTTCTTC.

The genes are TRBV27 and TRBJ2-5, with D possibly matching TRBD1 (5 bases). In germline, CDR1 is MNHEY, CDR2 SMNVEV (reference sequence). Trimming stripped 6 bases from V and 7 bases from J, with 12 bases between. The CDR3 extends over 12 amino acids. This CDR3 is CASSTNGATQYF. The CDR3 DNA reads TGTGCCAGCAGCACGAATGGGGCGACCCAGTACTTC.

V gene TRBV7-2 combines with J gene TRBJ2-3; 7 nucleotides match TRBD1. The V and J ends lost 4 bases and 5 bases, in that order; junction bases with no gene match: 6. The CDR3 covers 14 residues. Germline V gene lookup returns CDR1 SGHTA and CDR2 FQGNSA. The CDR3: CASSYPGQEDTQYF. The DNA of the CDR3 is TGTGCCAGCAGCTACCCAGGACAGGAAGATACGCAGTATTTT.

This chain uses TRBV6-5 with TRBJ1-2; weak D call: TRBD1 (5 bases). The CDR3 consists of 15 residues. Germline-derived CDR1 and CDR2 are MNHEY and SVGAGI. V lost 2 bases, J lost 7 bases, and 17 bases lay in between. CDR3 nucleotide sequence: TGTGCCAGCAGTTACCGGGACCGAGATTGGGTTGGCTACACCTTC. Its translation: CASSYRDRDWVGYTF.

This clonotype was picked up a small number of times. V gene TRBV9 combines with J gene TRBJ1-2; weak D call: TRBD1 (6 bases). The germline V gene has CDR1 SGDLS and CDR2 YYNGEE. The length of the CDR3 is 14 residues. V shed 4 bases and J shed 8 bases, with 18 bases lying between them. This chain's CDR3 is CASSSGAGERGYTF. CDR3 bases: TGTGCCAGCAGCTCAGGTGCAGGGGAACGGGGCTACACCTTC.

J is TRBJ2-7 and V is TRBV30; D perhaps matches TRBD1 (6 bases). Trimming pared 2 bases from V and 4 bases from J, leaving 24 bases between. The CDR3 covers 17 residues. Germline CDR1 reads GTSNPN; CDR2 reads SVGIG (reference sequence). CDR3 nucleotide sequence: TGTGCCTGGAGTAGAACCAAATTTGGACAGTCAACTTACGAGCAGTACTTC. Protein: CAWSRTKFGQSTYEQYF.

On this clonotype itself: One end of the junction does not line up with germline, which may come from a read error. This chain links TRBV12-3 or TRBV12-4 with TRBJ1-1, with D hard to call. The CDR3 covers 18 residues. The CDR3 sequence is CASSLAKSGWPLGTEAFF. The CDR3, as DNA: TGTGCCAGCAGTTTAGCGAAGTCGGGGTGGCCTTTGGGCACTGAGGCTTTCTTT.

This clonotype occurred a few times. CDR3 DNA: TGTGCCAGCAGGCCTCCCACAGGGTCGGGGGAGCAGTACTTC. Translation: CASRPPTGSGEQYF. The rearrangement joins TRBV12-3 or TRBV12-4 to TRBJ2-7, with D possibly matching TRBD1 (6 bases). Trimming shortened V by 6 bases and J by 7 bases, and 19 bases separated the two germline ends. The CDR3 is 14 amino acids.

This clonotype occurred a few times. V and J are TRBV10-3 and TRBJ2-7; D is ambiguous. V was trimmed by 1 base and J by 3 bases, leaving 10 bases between them. CDR3 size: 14 residues. From germline, CDR1 is ENHRY and CDR2 SYGVKD. The CDR3 DNA reads as TGTGCCATCAGTGAGTTAGAAAGGAGCTACGAGCAGTACTTC. Its protein is CAISELERSYEQYF.

The chain couples TRBV6-2 or TRBV6-3 to TRBJ2-5; 10 bases are a match to TRBD2. In germline, CDR1 is MNHEY, CDR2 SVGEGT. This CDR3 region has 16 residues. V lost 6 bases and J lost 5; bases outside the gene matches: 12. The CDR3 loop is CASRSSGRRLLETQYF. CDR3 nucleotides: TGTGCCAGCAGATCTAGCGGGAGAAGATTGCTGGAGACCCAGTACTTC.

This clonotype has just a few counts. The CDR3 coding sequence is TGTGCCAGCAGTTCAGACAGGCTAAGGGCCTATGGCTACACCTTC. It specifies CASSSDRLRAYGYTF. The V and J genes are TRBV12-3 or TRBV12-4 and TRBJ1-2; D possibly corresponds to TRBD1 (6 bases). V lost 4 bases to trimming and J lost 4 bases, with 16 bases between them. The CDR3 extends over 15 amino acids.

The genes are TRBV30 and TRBJ2-1; D remains unclear. V lost 2 bases, J lost 9 bases, and 11 bases lay in between. The germline V gene encodes CDR1 GTSNPN and CDR2 SVGIG (reference sequence). The CDR3 loop spans 12 amino acids. The DNA of the CDR3 is TGTGCCTGGAGTTACGTATCGGTTGAGCAGTTCTTC. This sequence encodes CAWSYVSVEQFF.

The chain carries TRBV6-6 and TRBJ2-5, with D perhaps matching TRBD2 (6 bases). Per the germline V gene, CDR1 is MNHNY and CDR2 is SVGAGI (reference sequence). This CDR3 region has 15 residues. V was pared by 6 bases and J by 1 base, with 15 bases between. The CDR3 region has the DNA TGTGCCAGCAGCCCGAATAAGGGACTCCAAGAGACCCAGTACTTC. Translated: CASSPNKGLQETQYF.

This clonotype has a handful of counts. V and J are TRBV10-3 and TRBJ2-7; maybe TRBD1 (5 bases). V lost 3 bases and J 0 bases, leaving 9 bases between the germline ends. In germline, CDR1 is ENHRY, CDR2 SYGVKD. The CDR3 runs to 14 residues. The CDR3 loop reads CAISDMGLSYEQYF. In DNA form, the CDR3 reads TGTGCCATCAGTGATATGGGGCTCTCCTACGAGCAGTACTTC.